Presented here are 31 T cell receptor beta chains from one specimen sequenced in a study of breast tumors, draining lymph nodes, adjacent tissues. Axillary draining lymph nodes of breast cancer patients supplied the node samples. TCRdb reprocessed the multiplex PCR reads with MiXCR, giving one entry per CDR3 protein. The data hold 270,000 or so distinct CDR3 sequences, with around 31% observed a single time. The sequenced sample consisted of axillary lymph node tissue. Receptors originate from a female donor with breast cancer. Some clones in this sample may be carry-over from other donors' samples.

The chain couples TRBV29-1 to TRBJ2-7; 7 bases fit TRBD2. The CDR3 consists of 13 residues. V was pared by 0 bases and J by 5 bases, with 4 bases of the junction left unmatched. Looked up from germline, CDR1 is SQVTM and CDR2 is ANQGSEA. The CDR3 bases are TGCAGCGTTGAAGATCTGGGACTACACGAGCAGTACTTC. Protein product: CSVEDLGLHEQYF.

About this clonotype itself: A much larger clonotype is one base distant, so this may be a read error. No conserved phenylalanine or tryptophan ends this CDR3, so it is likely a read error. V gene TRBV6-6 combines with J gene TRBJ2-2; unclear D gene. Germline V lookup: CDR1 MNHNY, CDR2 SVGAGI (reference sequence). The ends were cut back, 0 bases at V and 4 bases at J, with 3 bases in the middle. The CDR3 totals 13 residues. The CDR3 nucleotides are TGTGCCAGCAGTTACTCTCTCACCGGGGAGCTGTTTTTG. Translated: CASSYSLTGELFL.

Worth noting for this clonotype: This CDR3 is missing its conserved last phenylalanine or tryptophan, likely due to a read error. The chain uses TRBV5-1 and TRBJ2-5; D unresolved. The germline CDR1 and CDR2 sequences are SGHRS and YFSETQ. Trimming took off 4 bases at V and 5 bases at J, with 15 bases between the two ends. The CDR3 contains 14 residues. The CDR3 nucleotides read TGCGCCAGCAGCCCTCGGATAGGGCAGGAGACCCAGTACTGC. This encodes CASSPRIGQETQYC.

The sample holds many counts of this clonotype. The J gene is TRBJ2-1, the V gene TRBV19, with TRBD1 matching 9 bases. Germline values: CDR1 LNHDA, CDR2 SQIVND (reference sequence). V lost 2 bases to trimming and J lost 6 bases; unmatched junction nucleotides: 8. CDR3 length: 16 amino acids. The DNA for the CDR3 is TGTGCCAGTAGTATATGGGGGACAGGGATGTTCAATGAGCAGTTCTTC. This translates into CASSIWGTGMFNEQFF.

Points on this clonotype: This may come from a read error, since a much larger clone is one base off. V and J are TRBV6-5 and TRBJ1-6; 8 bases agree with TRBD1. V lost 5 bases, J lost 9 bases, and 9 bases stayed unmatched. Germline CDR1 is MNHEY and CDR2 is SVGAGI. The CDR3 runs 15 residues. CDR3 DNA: TGTGCCAGCAGTCCGACAGGGGACATTGCTTCACCCCTCCACTTT. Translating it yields CASSPTGDIASPLHF.

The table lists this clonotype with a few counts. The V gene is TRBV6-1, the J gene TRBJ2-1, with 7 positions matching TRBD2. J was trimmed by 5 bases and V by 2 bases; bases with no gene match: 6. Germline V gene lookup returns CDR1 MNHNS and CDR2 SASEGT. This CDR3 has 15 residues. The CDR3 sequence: CASSERGLHNNEQFF. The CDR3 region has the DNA TGTGCCAGCAGTGAAAGGGGACTACACAACAATGAGCAGTTCTTC.

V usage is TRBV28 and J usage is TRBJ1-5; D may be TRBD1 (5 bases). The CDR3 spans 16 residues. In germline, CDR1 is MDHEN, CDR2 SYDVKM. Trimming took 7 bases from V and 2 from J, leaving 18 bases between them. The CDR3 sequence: CASTTAGPGGNQPQHF. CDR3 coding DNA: TGTGCCAGCACCACGGCAGGGCCGGGGGGCAATCAGCCCCAGCATTTT.

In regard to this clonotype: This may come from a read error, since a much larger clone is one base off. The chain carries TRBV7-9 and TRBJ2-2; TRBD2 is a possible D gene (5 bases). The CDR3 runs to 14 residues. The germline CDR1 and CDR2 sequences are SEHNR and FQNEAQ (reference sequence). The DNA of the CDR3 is TGTGCCAGCAGCCCTAGCATATTCACCAGGGAGCTGTTTTTT. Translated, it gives CASSPSIFTRELFF.

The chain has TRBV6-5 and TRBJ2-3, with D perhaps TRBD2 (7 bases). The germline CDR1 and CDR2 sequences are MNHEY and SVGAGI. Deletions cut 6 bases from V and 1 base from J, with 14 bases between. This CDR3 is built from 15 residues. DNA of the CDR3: TGTGCCAGCAGCTCCGGAGGGGGGGGCACAGATACGCAGTATTTT. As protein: CASSSGGGGTDTQYF.

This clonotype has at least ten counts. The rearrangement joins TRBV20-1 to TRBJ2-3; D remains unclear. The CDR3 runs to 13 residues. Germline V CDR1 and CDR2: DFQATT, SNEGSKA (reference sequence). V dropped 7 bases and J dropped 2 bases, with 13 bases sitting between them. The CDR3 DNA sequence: TGCAGTGGGGCGAGTAGAGTCACAGATACGCAGTATTTT. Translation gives CSGASRVTDTQYF.

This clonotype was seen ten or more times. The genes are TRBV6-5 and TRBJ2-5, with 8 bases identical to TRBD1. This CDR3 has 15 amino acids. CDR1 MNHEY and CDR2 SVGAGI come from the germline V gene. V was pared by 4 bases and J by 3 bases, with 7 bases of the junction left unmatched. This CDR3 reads CASSSGGQGEETQYF. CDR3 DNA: TGTGCCAGCAGTTCGGGTGGACAGGGCGAAGAGACCCAGTACTTC.

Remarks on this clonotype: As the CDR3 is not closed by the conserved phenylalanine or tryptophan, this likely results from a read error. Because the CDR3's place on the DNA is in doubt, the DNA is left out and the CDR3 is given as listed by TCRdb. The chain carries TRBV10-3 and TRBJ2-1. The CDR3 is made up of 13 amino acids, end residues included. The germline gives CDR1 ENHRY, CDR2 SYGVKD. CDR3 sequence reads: CAIRERSYNEQFL.

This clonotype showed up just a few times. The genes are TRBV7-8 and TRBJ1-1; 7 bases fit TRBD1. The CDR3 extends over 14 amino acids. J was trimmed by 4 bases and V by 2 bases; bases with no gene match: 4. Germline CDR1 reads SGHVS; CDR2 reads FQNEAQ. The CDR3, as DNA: TGTGCCAGCAGCTTACGCAGGGGGGTCACTGAAGCTTTCTTT. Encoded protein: CASSLRRGVTEAFF.

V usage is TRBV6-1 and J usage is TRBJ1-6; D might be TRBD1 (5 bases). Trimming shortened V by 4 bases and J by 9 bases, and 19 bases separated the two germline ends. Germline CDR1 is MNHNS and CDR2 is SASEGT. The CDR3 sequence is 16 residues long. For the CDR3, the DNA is TGTGCCAGCAGTGTGGGGGTCGCGGCGGATGGTTCACCCCTCCACTTT. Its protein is CASSVGVAADGSPLHF.

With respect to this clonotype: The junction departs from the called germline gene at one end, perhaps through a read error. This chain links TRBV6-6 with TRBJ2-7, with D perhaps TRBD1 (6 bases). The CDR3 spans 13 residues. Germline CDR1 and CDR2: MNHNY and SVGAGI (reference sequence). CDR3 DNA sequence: TGTGCCAGCAGTCACTCGAAGGGGACACGGAAAGCCTTC. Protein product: CASSHSKGTRKAF.

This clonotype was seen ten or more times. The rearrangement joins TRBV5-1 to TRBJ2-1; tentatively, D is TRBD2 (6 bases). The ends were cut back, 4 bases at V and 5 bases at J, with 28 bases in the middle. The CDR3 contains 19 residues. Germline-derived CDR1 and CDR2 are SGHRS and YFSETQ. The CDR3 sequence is CASSATRDWLKTPDNEQFF. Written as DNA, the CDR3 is TGCGCCAGCAGCGCGACCCGGGACTGGCTAAAGACGCCTGACAATGAGCAGTTCTTC.

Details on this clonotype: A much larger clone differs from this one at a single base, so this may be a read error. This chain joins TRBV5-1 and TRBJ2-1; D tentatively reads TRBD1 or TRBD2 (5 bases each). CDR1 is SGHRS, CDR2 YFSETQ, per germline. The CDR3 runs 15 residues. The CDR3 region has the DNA TGCACCAGCAGCCTGGGACGAGTCCCCTACAATGAGCAGTTCTTC. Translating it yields CTSSLGRVPYNEQFF.

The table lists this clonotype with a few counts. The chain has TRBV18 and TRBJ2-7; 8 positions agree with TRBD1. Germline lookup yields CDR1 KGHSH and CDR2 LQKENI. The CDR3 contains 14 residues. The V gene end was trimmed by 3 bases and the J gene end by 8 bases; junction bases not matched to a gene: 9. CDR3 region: CASSPGTGPPQQYF. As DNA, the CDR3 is TGTGCCAGCTCACCGGGGACAGGTCCACCTCAGCAGTACTTC.

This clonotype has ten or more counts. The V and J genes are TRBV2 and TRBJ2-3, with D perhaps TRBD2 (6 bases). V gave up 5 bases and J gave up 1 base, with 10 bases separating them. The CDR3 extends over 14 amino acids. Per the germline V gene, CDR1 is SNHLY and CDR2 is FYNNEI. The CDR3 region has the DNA TGTGCCAGCAGTAGGGAGCGGGGCACAGATACGCAGTATTTT. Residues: CASSRERGTDTQYF.

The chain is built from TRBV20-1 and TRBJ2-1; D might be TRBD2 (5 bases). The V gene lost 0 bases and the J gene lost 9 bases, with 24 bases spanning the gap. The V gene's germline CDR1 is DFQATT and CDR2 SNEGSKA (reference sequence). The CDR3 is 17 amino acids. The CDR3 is CSARDPLARVPKGEQFF. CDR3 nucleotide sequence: TGCAGTGCTAGAGACCCTCTGGCGAGGGTTCCCAAGGGTGAGCAGTTCTTC.

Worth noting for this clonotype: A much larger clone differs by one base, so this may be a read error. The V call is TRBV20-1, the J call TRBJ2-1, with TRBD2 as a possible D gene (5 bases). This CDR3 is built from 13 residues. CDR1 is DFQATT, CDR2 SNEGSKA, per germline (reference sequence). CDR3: CRTKGFAGGEQFF. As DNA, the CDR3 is TGCAGGACCAAGGGATTTGCGGGCGGGGAGCAGTTCTTC.

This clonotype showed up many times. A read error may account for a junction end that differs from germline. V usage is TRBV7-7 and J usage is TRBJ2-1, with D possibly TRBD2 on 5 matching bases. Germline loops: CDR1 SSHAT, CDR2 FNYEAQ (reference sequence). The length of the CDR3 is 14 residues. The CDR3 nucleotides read TGTGCTAGCAGCTTATCCGGGAATCGCAATGAGCAGTTCTTC. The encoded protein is CASSLSGNRNEQFF.

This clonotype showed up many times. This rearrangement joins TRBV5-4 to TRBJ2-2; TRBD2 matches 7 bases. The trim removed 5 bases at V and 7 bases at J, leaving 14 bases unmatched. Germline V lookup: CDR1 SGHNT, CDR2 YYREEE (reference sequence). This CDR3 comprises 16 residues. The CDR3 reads CASSSPRAGVRGELFF. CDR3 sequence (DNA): TGTGCCAGCAGTTCCCCAAGGGCGGGAGTCCGCGGGGAGCTGTTTTTT.

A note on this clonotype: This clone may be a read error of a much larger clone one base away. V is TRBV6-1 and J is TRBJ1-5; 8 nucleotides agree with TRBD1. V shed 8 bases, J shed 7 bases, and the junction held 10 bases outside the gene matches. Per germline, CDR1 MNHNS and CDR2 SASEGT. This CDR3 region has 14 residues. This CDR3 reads CASSDRGGFQPQHF. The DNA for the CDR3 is TGTGCCAGCTCAGACAGGGGTGGGTTCCAGCCCCAGCATTTT.

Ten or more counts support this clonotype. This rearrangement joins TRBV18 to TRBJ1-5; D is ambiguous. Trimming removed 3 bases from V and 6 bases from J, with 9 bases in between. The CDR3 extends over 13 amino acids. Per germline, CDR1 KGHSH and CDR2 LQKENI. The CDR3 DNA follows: TGTGCCAGCTCACCTGACGATACTCAGCCCCAGCATTTT. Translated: CASSPDDTQPQHF.

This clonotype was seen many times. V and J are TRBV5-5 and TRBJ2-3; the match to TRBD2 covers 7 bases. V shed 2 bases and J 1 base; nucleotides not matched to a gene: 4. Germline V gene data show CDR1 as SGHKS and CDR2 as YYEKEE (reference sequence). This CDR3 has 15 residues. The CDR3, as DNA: TGTGCCAGCAGCTTTGGGAGGGTGGGCACAGATACGCAGTATTTT. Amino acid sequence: CASSFGRVGTDTQYF. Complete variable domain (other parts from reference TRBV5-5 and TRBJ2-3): DAGVTQSPTHLIKTRGQQVTLRCSPISGHKSVSWYQQVLGQGPQFIFQYYEKEERGRGNFPDRFSARQFPNYSSELNVNALLLGDSALYLCASSFGRVGTDTQYFGPGTRLTVL.

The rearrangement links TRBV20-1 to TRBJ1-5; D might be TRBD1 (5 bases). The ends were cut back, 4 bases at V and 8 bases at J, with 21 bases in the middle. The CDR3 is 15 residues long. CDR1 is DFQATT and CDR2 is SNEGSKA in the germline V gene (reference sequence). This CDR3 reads CSATAYRSGAKPQHF. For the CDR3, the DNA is TGCAGTGCTACAGCCTACCGCTCTGGGGCCAAGCCCCAGCATTTT.

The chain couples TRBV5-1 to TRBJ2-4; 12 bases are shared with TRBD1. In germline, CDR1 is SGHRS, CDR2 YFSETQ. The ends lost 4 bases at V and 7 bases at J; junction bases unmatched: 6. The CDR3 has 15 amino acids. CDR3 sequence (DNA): TGCGCCAGCAGCCCCGGGACAGGGGGCAAGAACATTCAGTACTTC. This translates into CASSPGTGGKNIQYF.

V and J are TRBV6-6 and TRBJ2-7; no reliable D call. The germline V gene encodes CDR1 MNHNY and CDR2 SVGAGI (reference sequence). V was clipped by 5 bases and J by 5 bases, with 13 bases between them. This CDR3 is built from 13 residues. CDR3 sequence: CASSHYTVNEQYF. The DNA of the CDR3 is TGTGCCAGCAGTCACTATACGGTCAACGAGCAGTACTTC.

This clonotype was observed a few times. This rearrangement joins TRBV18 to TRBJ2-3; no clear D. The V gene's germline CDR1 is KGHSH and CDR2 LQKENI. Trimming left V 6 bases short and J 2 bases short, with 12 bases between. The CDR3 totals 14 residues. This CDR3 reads CASSRMVDTDTQYF. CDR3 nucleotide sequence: TGTGCCAGCTCGCGGATGGTAGACACAGATACGCAGTATTTT. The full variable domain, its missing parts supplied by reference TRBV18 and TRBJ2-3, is NAGVMQNPRHLVRRRGQEARLRCSPMKGHSHVYWYRQLPEEGLKFMVYLQKENIIDESGMPKERFSAEFPKEGPSILRIQQVVRGDSAAYFCASSRMVDTDTQYFGPGTRLTVL.

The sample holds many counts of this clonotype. The CDR3 bases are TGTGCCAGCAGTCTTGGCCCCGCGGGAATTTACAATGAGCAGTTCTTC. It codes for CASSLGPAGIYNEQFF. The V gene is TRBV5-5, the J gene TRBJ2-1; tentative D call: TRBD2 (6 bases). Per germline, CDR1 SGHKS and CDR2 YYEKEE (reference sequence). The CDR3 runs 16 residues. The V end was cut by 5 bases, the J end by 4 bases, with 19 bases between.